This T cell receptor (beta chain) was found in a study of human T cells and chemical hapten exposure. Study-level points and caveats: Significantly more large CDR3 similarity clusters arose among expanded TCRs than among controls. Patch test score tracked positively with PT1 expanded TCR counts.

Time point here: patch test 1, 2 weeks after DPC sensitization. The treatment denotes: therapeutic diphenylcyclopropenone sensitization with weekly scalp DPC. This clonotype appeared many times. The antigen is not known. TCRdb ran MiXCR on the RACE reads and lists one entry per CDR3 protein. Of around 120,000 distinct CDR3 sequences in the sample, roughly an eighth were seen once. The CDR3 loop spans 15 amino acids. V dropped 3 bases and J dropped 3 bases, with 14 bases sitting between them. CDR1 and CDR2 (germline): WSHSY, SAAADI. This specimen consisted of whole blood, obtained in connection with sensitization to the hapten diphenylcyclopropenone (DPC). This sequence was found in a man younger than 35 with alopecia areata. Some clones in this sample may be carry-over from other donors' samples. The V call is TRBV10-2, the J call TRBJ1-2; maybe TRBD1 (5 bases). CDR3 in DNA: TGCGCCAGCAGTGATTTCTTCGGGGGTCACTATGGCTACACCTTC. Translating gives CASSDFFGGHYGYTF.